The rows below give T cell receptor beta chains drawn from one sample of a study of blood T cell repertoires in COVID-19. The data were produced by immunoSEQ multiplex PCR, yet TCRdb's version contains in-frame clones alone and is incomplete. Of 45,000 or so clones listed, more than 85% are singletons. Sequencing used peripheral blood. The receptors were sampled from a man in his forties with active COVID-19. The CDR3 runs from the conserved cysteine through the conserved F or W. D genes are given only for firm matches. Some rows mark clone size as missing; the rest say once, few, many or name a class of expanded clone.

size	V	D	J	CDR3	DNA
.	TRBV10-3	.	TRBJ1-1	CAITEGVSRAEAFF	TGTGCCATCACCGAAGGGGTCTCACGCGCTGAAGCTTTCTTT
.	TRBV2	TRBD1	TRBJ2-4	CASSERGLPNIQYF	TGTGCCAGCAGTGAAAGGGGGCTACCGAACATTCAGTACTTC
.	TRBV6-6	.	TRBJ1-6	CASSEDFSPLHF	TGTGCCAGCAGTGAGGACTTTTCACCCCTCCACTTT
.	TRBV7-2	.	TRBJ2-1	CASSLFPSGHKSNEQFF	TGTGCCAGCAGCTTATTTCCCTCGGGACACAAAAGCAATGAGCAGTTCTTC
.	TRBV5-1	TRBD1	TRBJ2-6	CASSSRGLQYIGANVLTF	TGCGCCAGCAGCTCCAGGGGGCTCCAATACATTGGGGCCAACGTCCTGACTTTC
.	TRBV5-8	TRBD2	TRBJ2-2	CASSLVSSGSGELFF	TGTGCCAGCAGCTTGGTTTCTAGCGGGTCCGGGGAGCTGTTTTTT
.	TRBV18	.	TRBJ1-5	CASSRNLRGTFGQPQHF	TGTGCCAGCTCACGGAATCTCCGGGGGACTTTTGGTCAGCCCCAGCATTTT
once	TRBV7-9	.	TRBJ2-5	CASSLGRSRRFETQYF	TGTGCCAGCAGCTTAGGGCGGAGTCGGCGGTTTGAGACCCAGTACTTC
few	TRBV5-1	TRBD1	TRBJ1-2	CASSLALGTGHYGYTF	TGCGCCAGCAGCTTGGCACTGGGGACAGGGCACTATGGCTACACCTTC
.	TRBV6-5	TRBD2	TRBJ2-7	CASSYSGLAGYEQYF	TGTGCCAGCAGTTACTCGGGACTAGCGGGATACGAGCAGTACTTC
.	TRBV24-1	TRBD1	TRBJ2-1	CATRLTGDNEQFF	TGTGCCACCAGATTGACAGGGGACAATGAGCAGTTCTTC
.	TRBV13	.	TRBJ2-5	CASSSPPDRQTQYF	TGTGCCAGCAGCTCTCCCCCCGACAGACAGACCCAGTACTTC
.	TRBV20-1	TRBD2	TRBJ2-3	CSASEGGGRDTQYF	TGCAGTGCTAGTGAAGGCGGGGGGAGAGATACGCAGTATTTT
.	TRBV28	.	TRBJ1-6	CASMIASSSYNSPLHF	TGTGCCAGCATGATAGCCAGTAGCTCCTATAATTCACCCCTCCACTTT
.	TRBV6-4	.	TRBJ2-7	CASSDRWDCYEQYF	TGTGCCAGCAGTGACCGGTGGGACTGCTACGAGCAGTACTTC
.	TRBV11-2	TRBD2	TRBJ2-7	CASSFSGLAGDEQYF	TGTGCCAGCTCATTTAGCGGACTAGCGGGAGACGAGCAGTACTTC
.	TRBV14	TRBD1	TRBJ2-3	CASSQGQGFDTQYF	TGTGCCAGCAGCCAGGGACAGGGATTCGATACGCAGTATTTT
.	TRBV29-1	TRBD1	TRBJ1-2	CSVEGPQDRAFGGYTF	TGCAGCGTTGAGGGACCCCAAGACAGGGCGTTCGGTGGCTACACCTTC
.	TRBV3-1/TRBV3-2	TRBD2	TRBJ2-7	CASSRTSGAPPPNYEQYF	TGTGCCAGCAGCCGGACTAGCGGGGCTCCTCCGCCCAACTACGAGCAGTACTTC
.	TRBV19	.	TRBJ2-7	CASSIATTNYEQYF	TGTGCCAGTAGTATTGCCACAACTAACTACGAGCAGTACTTC
.	TRBV10-3	TRBD2	TRBJ2-7	CATYPGLAGGDRLHEQYF	TGTGCCACCTACCCCGGACTAGCGGGAGGGGACCGATTACACGAGCAGTACTTC
.	TRBV7-8	TRBD1	TRBJ2-4	CASSRSTGENIQYF	TGTGCCAGCAGCCGTTCGACAGGGGAAAACATTCAGTACTTC
.	TRBV27	.	TRBJ1-5	CASGAGYNQPQHF	TGTGCCAGCGGGGCAGGGTACAATCAGCCCCAGCATTTT
once	TRBV30	.	TRBJ2-3	CAWRAGRGIDTQYF	TGTGCCTGGAGAGCGGGAAGGGGGATAGATACGCAGTATTTT
few	TRBV14	TRBD1	TRBJ1-4	CASSSPGTGGEKLFF	TGTGCCAGCAGCTCCCCCGGGACAGGGGGTGAAAAACTGTTTTTT
.	TRBV4-1	.	TRBJ2-7	CASSQPPGHTVREQYF	TGCGCCAGCAGCCAACCTCCAGGACACACAGTGAGGGAGCAGTACTTC